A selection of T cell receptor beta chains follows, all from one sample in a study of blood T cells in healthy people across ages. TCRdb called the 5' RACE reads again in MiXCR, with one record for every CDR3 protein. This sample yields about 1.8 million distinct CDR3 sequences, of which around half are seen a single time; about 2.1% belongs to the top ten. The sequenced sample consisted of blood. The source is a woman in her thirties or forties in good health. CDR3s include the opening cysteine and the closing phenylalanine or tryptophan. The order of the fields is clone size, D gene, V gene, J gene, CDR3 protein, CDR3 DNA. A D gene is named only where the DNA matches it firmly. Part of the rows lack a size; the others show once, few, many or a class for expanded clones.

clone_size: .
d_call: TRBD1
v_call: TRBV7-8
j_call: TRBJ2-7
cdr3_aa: CASSSRTGLGYEQYF
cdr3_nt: TGTGCCAGCAGCTCGAGGACAGGGCTGGGTTACGAGCAGTACTTC

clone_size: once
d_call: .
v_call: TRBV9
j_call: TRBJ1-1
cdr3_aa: CASSVEGQPNTEAFF
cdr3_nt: TGTGCCAGCAGCGTAGAGGGGCAGCCGAACACTGAAGCTTTCTTT

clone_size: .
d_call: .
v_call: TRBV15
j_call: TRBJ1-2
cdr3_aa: CATSRDHGDGYTF
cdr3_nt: TGTGCCACCAGCAGAGATCACGGGGACGGCTACACCTTC

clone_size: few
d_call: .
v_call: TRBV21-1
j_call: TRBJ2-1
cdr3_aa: CASSKKEWTGRYNEQFF
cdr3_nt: TGTGCCAGCAGCAAAAAGGAATGGACAGGGAGATACAATGAGCAGTTCTTC

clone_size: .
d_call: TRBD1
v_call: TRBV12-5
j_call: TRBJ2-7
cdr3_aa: CASADAGTGSYNEQYF
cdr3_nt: TGTGCTAGTGCCGACGCCGGGACAGGGTCCTACAATGAGCAGTACTTC

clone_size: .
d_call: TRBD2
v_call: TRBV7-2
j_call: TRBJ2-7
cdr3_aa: CASSLGGGGYFYEQYF
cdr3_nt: TGTGCCAGCAGCTTAGGAGGCGGGGGGTATTTCTACGAGCAGTACTTC

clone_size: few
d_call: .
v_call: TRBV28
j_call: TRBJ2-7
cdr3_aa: CASSPTQSSYEQYF
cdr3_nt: TGTGCCAGCAGTCCTACGCAGAGCTCCTACGAGCAGTACTTC

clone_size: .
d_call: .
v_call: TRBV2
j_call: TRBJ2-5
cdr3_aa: CATNREIQETQYF
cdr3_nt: TGTGCCACCAACCGCGAAATCCAAGAGACCCAGTACTTC

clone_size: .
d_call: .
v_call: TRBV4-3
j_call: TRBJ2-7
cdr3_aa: CASSQGLDGTAEQYF
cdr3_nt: TGCGCCAGCAGCCAAGGATTAGACGGCACCGCCGAGCAGTACTTC

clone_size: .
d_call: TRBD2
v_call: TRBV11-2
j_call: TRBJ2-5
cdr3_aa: CASSWGLAREQYF
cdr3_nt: TGTGCCAGCAGCTGGGGACTAGCTCGGGAGCAGTACTTC

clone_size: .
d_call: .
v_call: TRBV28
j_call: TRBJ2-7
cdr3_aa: CASGDPSSYEQYF
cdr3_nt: TGTGCCAGCGGGGACCCGAGCTCCTACGAGCAGTACTTC

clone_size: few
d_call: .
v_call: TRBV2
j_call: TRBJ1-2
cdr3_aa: CASSETVYGYTF
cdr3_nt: TGTGCCAGCAGTGAGACAGTCTATGGCTACACCTTC

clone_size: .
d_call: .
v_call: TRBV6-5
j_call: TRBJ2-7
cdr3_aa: CASTTRRGYEQYF
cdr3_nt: TGTGCCAGCACTACCCGGCGGGGTTACGAGCAGTACTTC

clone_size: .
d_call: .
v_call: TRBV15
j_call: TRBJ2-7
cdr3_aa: CATSRTGGNEQYF
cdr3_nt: TGTGCCACCAGCAGGACAGGTGGGAACGAGCAGTACTTC

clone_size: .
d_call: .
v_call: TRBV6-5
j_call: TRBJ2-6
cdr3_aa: CASSQQGGTANVLTF
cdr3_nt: TGTGCCAGCAGTCAACAGGGAGGAACGGCCAACGTCCTGACTTTC

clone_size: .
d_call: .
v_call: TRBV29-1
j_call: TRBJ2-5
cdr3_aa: CSVEEIGGRDSGTQYF
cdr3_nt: TGCAGCGTTGAAGAGATAGGGGGGCGCGATAGTGGGACCCAGTACTTC

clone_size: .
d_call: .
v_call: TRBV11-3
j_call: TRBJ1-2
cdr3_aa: CASSLDIDTHGYTF
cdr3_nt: TGTGCCAGCAGCTTAGATATTGACACCCATGGCTACACCTTC

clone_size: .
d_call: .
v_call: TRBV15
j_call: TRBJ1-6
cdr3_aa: CATSRDSSNSPLHF
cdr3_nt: TGTGCCACCAGCAGAGATTCCAGCAATTCACCCCTCCACTTT

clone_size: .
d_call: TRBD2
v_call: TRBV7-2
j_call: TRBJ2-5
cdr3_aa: CASSPLAGAEETQYF
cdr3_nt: TGTGCCAGCAGCCCGTTAGCGGGGGCGGAAGAGACCCAGTACTTC

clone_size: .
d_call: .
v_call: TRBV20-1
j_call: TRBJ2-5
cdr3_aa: CSASPTGQETQYF
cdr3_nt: TGCAGTGCTAGCCCTACAGGCCAAGAGACCCAGTACTTC

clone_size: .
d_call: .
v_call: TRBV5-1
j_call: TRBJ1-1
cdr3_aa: CASSLPGGQTEAFF
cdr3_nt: TGCGCCAGCAGCCTACCCGGGGGACAAACTGAAGCTTTCTTT

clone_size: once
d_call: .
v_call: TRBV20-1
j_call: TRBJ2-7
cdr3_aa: CSAKDVEVAYEQYF
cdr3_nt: TGCAGTGCTAAAGATGTCGAAGTGGCCTACGAGCAGTACTTC

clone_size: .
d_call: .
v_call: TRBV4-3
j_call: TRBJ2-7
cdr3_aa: CASSQVMSRSAGIPYEQYF
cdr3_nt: TGCGCCAGCAGCCAAGTTATGAGCCGGTCGGCAGGGATCCCCTACGAGCAGTACTTC

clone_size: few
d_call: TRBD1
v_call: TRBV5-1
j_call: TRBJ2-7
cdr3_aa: CASSRDRSHEQYF
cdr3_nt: TGCGCCAGCAGCCGGGACAGATCCCACGAGCAGTACTTC

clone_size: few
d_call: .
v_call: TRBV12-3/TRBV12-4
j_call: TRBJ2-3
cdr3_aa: CASRRQQTDTQYF
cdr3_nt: TGTGCCAGCAGAAGACAGCAAACAGATACGCAGTATTTT

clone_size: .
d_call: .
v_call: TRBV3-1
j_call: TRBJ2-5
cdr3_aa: CASSQYYQETQYF
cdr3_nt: TGTGCCAGCAGCCAGTACTACCAAGAGACCCAGTACTTC

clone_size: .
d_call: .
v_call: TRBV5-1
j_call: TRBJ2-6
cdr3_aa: CASTPNRGQGIPGANVLTF
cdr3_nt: TGCGCCAGCACCCCCAATCGGGGGCAGGGAATTCCTGGGGCCAACGTCCTGACTTTC

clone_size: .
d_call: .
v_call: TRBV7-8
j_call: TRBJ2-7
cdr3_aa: CASSLAISQSYEQYF
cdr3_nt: TGTGCCAGCAGCTTAGCGATCTCCCAGTCCTACGAGCAGTACTTC

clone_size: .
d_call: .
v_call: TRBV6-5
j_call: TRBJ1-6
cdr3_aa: CASADAMNSPLHF
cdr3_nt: TGTGCCAGCGCGGATGCTATGAATTCACCCCTCCACTTT

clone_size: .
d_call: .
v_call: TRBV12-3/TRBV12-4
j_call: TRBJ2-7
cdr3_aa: CASSWSPHQGRKSDVEQYF
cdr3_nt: TGTGCCAGCAGTTGGTCCCCCCACCAGGGACGGAAGTCGGACGTCGAGCAGTACTTC

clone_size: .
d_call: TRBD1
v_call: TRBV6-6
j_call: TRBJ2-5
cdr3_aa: CASSIQGAKEQYF
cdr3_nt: TGTGCCAGCAGTATACAGGGGGCGAAAGAGCAGTACTTC

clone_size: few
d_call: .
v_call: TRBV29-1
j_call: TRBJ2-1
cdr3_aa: CSVTDDPYDEQFF
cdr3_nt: TGCAGCGTCACGGACGACCCTTATGATGAGCAGTTCTTC

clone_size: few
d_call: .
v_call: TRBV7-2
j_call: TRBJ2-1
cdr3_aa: CANTMGSGGNEQFF
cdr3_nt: TGTGCCAACACCATGGGCTCTGGGGGCAATGAGCAGTTCTTC

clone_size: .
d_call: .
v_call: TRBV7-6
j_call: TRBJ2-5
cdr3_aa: CASSLGGKNEQYF
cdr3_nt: TGTGCCAGCAGCTTAGGGGGTAAAAATGAGCAGTACTTC

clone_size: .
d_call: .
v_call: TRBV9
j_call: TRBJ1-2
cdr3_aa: CASSKEDAYGYTF
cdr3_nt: TGTGCCAGCAGCAAGGAAGATGCCTATGGCTACACCTTC

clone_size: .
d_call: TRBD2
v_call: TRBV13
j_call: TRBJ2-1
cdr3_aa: CASSLKRLASYNEQFF
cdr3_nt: TGTGCCAGCAGCTTAAAACGACTAGCAAGTTACAATGAGCAGTTCTTC

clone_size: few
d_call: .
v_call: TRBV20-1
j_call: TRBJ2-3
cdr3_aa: CSARPPGRDTQYF
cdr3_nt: TGCAGTGCTAGACCGCCAGGGCGGGATACGCAGTATTTT

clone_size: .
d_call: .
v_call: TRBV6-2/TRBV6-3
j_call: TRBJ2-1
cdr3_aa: CASSPPRAGEQFF
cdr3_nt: TGTGCCAGCAGCCCCCCTCGAGCAGGGGAGCAGTTCTTC